Presented here are 20 T cell receptor beta chains from one specimen sequenced in a study of blood T cell repertoires in COVID-19. Sequenced by immunoSEQ multiplex PCR; TCRdb stores in-frame clones only, minus some. The top ten clones hold 5.4% of a sample with tens of thousands of clones, approximately 88% of them seen once. The sample comprised peripheral blood. These receptors all stem from a man aged 60 to 75 with acute or convalescent COVID-19.

This chain links TRBV19 with TRBJ1-5; D remains unclear. CDR3 length equals 16 residues. The ends were cut back, 5 bases at V and 0 bases at J, with 14 bases in the middle. CDR1 and CDR2 (germline): LNHDA, SQIVND (reference sequence). The CDR3 protein is CASSLRIGYSNQPQHF. As DNA, the CDR3 is TGTGCCAGTAGTTTGAGGATAGGCTATAGCAATCAGCCCCAGCATTTT.

Only a few counts were recorded for this clone. The chain carries TRBV7-2 and TRBJ2-5, with 10 bases fitting TRBD2. J lost 5 bases, V lost 1 base, and 4 bases had no gene match. There are 15 residues in the CDR3. Germline lookup yields CDR1 SGHTA and CDR2 FQGNSA. The CDR3 DNA is TGTGCCAGCAGCTTAGGGCCTAGCGGGGGTGAGACCCAGTACTTC. This gives the protein CASSLGPSGGETQYF.

This clone was observed a handful of times. The chain links TRBV30 to TRBJ1-2, with a weak D call TRBD1 (5 bases). The V gene's germline CDR1 is GTSNPN and CDR2 SVGIG (reference sequence). Trimming removed 2 bases at V and 7 bases at J, with 11 bases between. The CDR3 has 12 amino acids. CDR3 region: CAWSRGKGGYTF. The CDR3 coding sequence is TGTGCCTGGAGTAGGGGTAAGGGTGGCTACACCTTC.

This clone was seen more than once but under ten times. The chain couples TRBV9 to TRBJ1-4, with D perhaps TRBD1 (5 bases). Germline lookup yields CDR1 SGDLS and CDR2 YYNGEE. This CDR3 region has 17 residues. The ends were cut back, 2 bases at V and 4 bases at J, with 18 bases in the middle. This CDR3 reads CASSVAPQGSNNEKLFF. The CDR3 DNA sequence: TGTGCCAGCAGCGTCGCCCCCCAGGGTTCCAATAATGAAAAACTGTTTTTT.

This rearrangement joins TRBV11-2 to TRBJ2-2; possibly TRBD2 for D (6 bases). CDR1 is SGHAT, CDR2 FQNNGV, per germline. The CDR3 has 16 residues. The V end lost 3 bases, the J end lost 7 bases, and 18 bases lay between the germline ends. The chain's CDR3 is CASSLDLAGRGGELFF. The CDR3 coding sequence is TGTGCCAGCAGCTTGGATTTGGCAGGGCGGGGCGGGGAGCTGTTTTTT. The full variable domain, rest sourced from reference TRBV11-2 and TRBJ2-2, is EAGVAQSPRYKIIEKRQSVAFWCNPISGHATLYWYQQILGQGPKLLIQFQNNGVVDDSQLPKDRFSAERLKGVDSTLKIQPAKLEDSAVYLCASSLDLAGRGGELFFGEGSRLTVL.

V usage is TRBV4-1 and J usage is TRBJ1-1, with D maybe TRBD1 (6 bases). Germline lookup yields CDR1 MGHRA and CDR2 YSYEKL. This CDR3 is built from 14 residues. V lost 4 bases, J lost 4 bases, and 13 bases lay in between. The CDR3 sequence is CASSLRRGFTEAFF. Here the CDR3 DNA reads TGCGCCAGCAGCCTACGTAGGGGGTTCACTGAAGCTTTCTTT.

The V gene is TRBV7-6, the J gene TRBJ2-1, with 12 nucleotides matching TRBD2. With 2 bases clipped from V and 9 bases from J, the junction kept 5 bases outside the gene matches. This CDR3 spans 15 amino acids. Germline V lookup: CDR1 SGHVS, CDR2 FNYEAQ. Here the CDR3 DNA reads TGTGCCAGCAGCTTAAGTACTAGCGGGGGGTTTGAGCAGTTCTTC. Its protein is CASSLSTSGGFEQFF.

V is TRBV7-9 and J is TRBJ2-7, with 10 bases that match TRBD1. Trimming removed 2 bases from V and 0 bases from J; junction bases left unmatched: 4. The CDR3 loop spans 16 amino acids. Germline assignment: CDR1 SEHNR and CDR2 FQNEAQ (reference sequence). The CDR3 coding sequence is TGTGCCAGCAGCTTAAAGGGACAGGGGCCCTCCTACGAGCAGTACTTC. Translation: CASSLKGQGPSYEQYF.

This rearrangement joins TRBV10-3 to TRBJ1-6, with D unclear. This CDR3 is built from 12 residues. V shed 8 bases and J shed 7 bases, with 9 bases lying between them. Germline V gene data show CDR1 as ENHRY and CDR2 as SYGVKD. CDR3 region: CAIAPGNSPLHF. The CDR3 bases are TGTGCCATCGCACCGGGGAATTCACCCCTCCACTTT.

The chain couples TRBV4-1 to TRBJ2-3, with 10 nucleotides matching TRBD1. CDR1 is MGHRA, CDR2 YSYEKL, per germline. V lost 5 bases, J lost 1 base, and 6 bases stayed unmatched. The CDR3 covers 16 residues. This chain's CDR3 is CASSSVGTGGTDTQYF. The CDR3 nucleotides are TGCGCCAGCAGCTCCGTGGGGACAGGGGGCACAGATACGCAGTATTTT.

The J gene is TRBJ2-3, the V gene TRBV30, with TRBD1 matching over 7 bases. The junction had 5 bases not matched to a gene; V was cut back by 3 bases and J by 2 bases. Germline lookup yields CDR1 GTSNPN and CDR2 SVGIG (reference sequence). The CDR3 is made up of 14 amino acids. The CDR3 loop is CAWRDRAPTDTQYF. DNA for the CDR3: TGTGCCTGGAGAGACAGGGCGCCCACAGATACGCAGTATTTT. The full variable domain, its missing parts supplied by reference TRBV30 and TRBJ2-3, is SQTIHQWPATLVQPVGSPLSLECTVEGTSNPNLYWYRQAAGRGLQLLFYSVGIGQISSEVPQNLSASRPQDRQFILSSKKLLLSDSGFYLCAWRDRAPTDTQYFGPGTRLTVL.

The CDR3: CASNPTGVYEQYF. The CDR3 bases are TGTGCCAGTAACCCCACAGGGGTCTACGAGCAGTACTTC. The chain joins TRBV19 to TRBJ2-7; 7 nucleotides agree with TRBD1. Per the germline V gene, CDR1 is LNHDA and CDR2 is SQIVND (reference sequence). The V and J ends lost 7 bases and 3 bases, in that order; junction bases with no gene match: 6. The CDR3 consists of 13 residues.

In DNA form, the CDR3 reads TGTGCCAGCAGCCTTGCGCTATGGACCTCCGGGAACTCACCCCTCCACTTT. Amino acids: CASSLALWTSGNSPLHF. The chain has TRBV7-6 and TRBJ1-6; unclear D gene. Germline V CDR1 and CDR2: SGHVS, FNYEAQ. The CDR3 is 17 amino acids. Trimming stripped 5 bases from V and 10 bases from J, with 24 bases between.

The V and J genes are TRBV7-2 and TRBJ2-1; TRBD2 matches at 10 bases. V shed 5 bases, J shed 6 bases, and the junction held 4 bases outside the gene matches. CDR1 is SGHTA, CDR2 FQGNSA, per germline. CDR3 length: 14 residues. The CDR3 is CASSTSGASNEQFF. DNA of the CDR3: TGTGCCAGCAGCACTAGCGGGGCATCCAATGAGCAGTTCTTC.

The J gene is TRBJ1-6, the V gene TRBV18; 8 bases are a match to TRBD1. The germline CDR1 and CDR2 sequences are KGHSH and LQKENI. The junction had 6 bases not matched to a gene; V was cut back by 3 bases and J by 5 bases. The CDR3 is 16 amino acids. As DNA, the CDR3 is TGTGCCAGCTCACCCTTCAGGGGGCCGGATAATTCACCCCTCCACTTT. Residues: CASSPFRGPDNSPLHF.

The rearrangement uses TRBV27 and TRBJ1-1; the match to TRBD1 covers 7 bases. The germline CDR1 and CDR2 sequences are MNHEY and SMNVEV (reference sequence). Germline trimming cut 5 bases from V and 2 bases from J; bases unmatched to any gene: 11. The CDR3 extends over 16 amino acids. Here the CDR3 reads CASSERQGRSNTEAFF. CDR3 coding DNA: TGTGCCAGCAGTGAACGACAGGGTCGGAGTAACACTGAAGCTTTCTTT.

J is TRBJ1-3 and V is TRBV27; 7 bases map to TRBD1. Germline V CDR1 and CDR2: MNHEY, SMNVEV (reference sequence). This CDR3 is 15 amino acids long. Losses at the gene ends were 2 bases for V and 3 bases for J; bases not matched to a gene: 4. This chain's CDR3 is CASSLTGERGNTIYF. The DNA for the CDR3 is TGTGCCAGCAGTTTAACAGGGGAGCGTGGAAACACCATATATTTT.

The rearrangement uses TRBV6-5 and TRBJ1-2; TRBD1 aligns across 11 bases. Germline trimming cut 6 bases from V and 6 bases from J; bases unmatched to any gene: 6. The germline CDR1 and CDR2 sequences are MNHEY and SVGAGI. The CDR3 has 14 amino acids. Here the CDR3 reads CASRRGQGAHGYTF. The CDR3 region has the DNA TGTGCCAGCAGGCGAGGACAGGGGGCCCATGGCTACACCTTC.

The V gene is TRBV29-1, the J gene TRBJ1-1; a weak D match, TRBD1 (5 bases). Deletions cut 1 base from V and 5 bases from J, with 8 bases between. In germline, CDR1 is SQVTM, CDR2 ANQGSEA. This CDR3 has 12 residues. The CDR3 DNA reads TGCAGCGTTGAAGGGGGGGGGACTGAAGCTTTCTTT. Translated: CSVEGGGTEAFF. Full variable domain (remainder filled in from reference TRBV29-1 and TRBJ1-1): SAVISQKPSRDICQRGTSLTIQCQVDSQVTMMFWYRQQPGQSLTLIATANQGSEATYESGFVIDKFPISRPNLTFSTLTVSNMSPEDSSIYLCSVEGGGTEAFFGQGTRLTVV.

The chain carries TRBV18 and TRBJ1-1; no clear D. The CDR3 runs 14 residues. Deletions cut 2 bases from V and 7 bases from J, with 14 bases between. CDR1 is KGHSH and CDR2 is LQKENI in the germline V gene. The CDR3 region is CASSPRVAGDEAFF. As DNA, the CDR3 is TGTGCCAGCTCACCAAGGGTGGCCGGGGATGAAGCTTTCTTT.